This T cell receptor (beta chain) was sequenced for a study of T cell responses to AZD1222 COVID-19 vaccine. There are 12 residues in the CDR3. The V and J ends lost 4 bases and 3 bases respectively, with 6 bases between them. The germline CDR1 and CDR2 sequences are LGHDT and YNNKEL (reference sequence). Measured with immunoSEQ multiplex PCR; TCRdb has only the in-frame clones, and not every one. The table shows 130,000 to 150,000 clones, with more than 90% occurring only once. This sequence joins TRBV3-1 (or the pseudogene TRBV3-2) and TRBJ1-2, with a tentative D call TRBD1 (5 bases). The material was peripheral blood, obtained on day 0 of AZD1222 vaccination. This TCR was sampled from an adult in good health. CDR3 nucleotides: TGTGCCAGCAGCCGAGGGGACTATGGCTACACCTTC. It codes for CASSRGDYGYTF.